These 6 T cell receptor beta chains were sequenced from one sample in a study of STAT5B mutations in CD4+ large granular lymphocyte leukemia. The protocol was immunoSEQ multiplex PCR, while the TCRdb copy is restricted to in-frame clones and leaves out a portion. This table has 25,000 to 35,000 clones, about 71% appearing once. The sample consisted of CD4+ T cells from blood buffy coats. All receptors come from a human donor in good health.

This chain's CDR3 is CASSGGTGGFAQPQHF. The CDR3 coding sequence is TGTGCCAGCAGCGGCGGGACAGGGGGTTTCGCGCAGCCCCAGCATTTT. The chain employs TRBV5-6 and TRBJ1-5; 11 nucleotides align to TRBD1. Trimming took 4 bases from V and 7 from J; bases not matched to a gene: 10. The CDR3 is made up of 16 amino acids. Germline assignment: CDR1 SGHDT and CDR2 YYEEEE.

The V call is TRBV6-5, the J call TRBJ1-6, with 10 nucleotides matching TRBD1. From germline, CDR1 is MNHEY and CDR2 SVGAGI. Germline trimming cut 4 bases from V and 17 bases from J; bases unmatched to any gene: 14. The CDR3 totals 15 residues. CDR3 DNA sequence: TGTGCCAGCAGTTCCCATTTTCCGGGACAGGGGTATTTCCACTTT. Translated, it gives CASSSHFPGQGYFHF.

CDR3 bases: TGTGCCACCAGCAGAGGAGGCCCCTCTGGAAACACCATATATTTT. Translated: CATSRGGPSGNTIYF. The V gene is TRBV15, the J gene TRBJ1-3; D gene unclear. From germline, CDR1 is LNHNV and CDR2 YYDKDF (reference sequence). Trimming stripped 1 base from V and 0 bases from J, with 7 bases between. The CDR3 has 15 residues.

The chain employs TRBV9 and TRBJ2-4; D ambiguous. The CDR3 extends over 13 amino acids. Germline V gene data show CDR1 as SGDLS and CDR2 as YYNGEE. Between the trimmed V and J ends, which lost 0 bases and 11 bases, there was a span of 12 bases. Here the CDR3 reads CASSVGMGEVQYF. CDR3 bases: TGTGCCAGCAGCGTAGGTATGGGTGAGGTTCAGTACTTC.

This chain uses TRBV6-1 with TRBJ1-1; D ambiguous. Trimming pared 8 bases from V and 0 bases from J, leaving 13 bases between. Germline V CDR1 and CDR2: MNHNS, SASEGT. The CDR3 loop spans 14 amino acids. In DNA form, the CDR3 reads TGTGCCAGCGGTCGGGGAGGGATGAACACTGAAGCTTTCTTT. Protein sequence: CASGRGGMNTEAFF.

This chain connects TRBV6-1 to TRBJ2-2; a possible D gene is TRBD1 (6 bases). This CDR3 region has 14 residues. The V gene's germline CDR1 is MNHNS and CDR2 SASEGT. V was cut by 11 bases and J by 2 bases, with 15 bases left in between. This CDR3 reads CAASWGHNTGELFF. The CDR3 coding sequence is TGTGCCGCTTCATGGGGACACAACACCGGGGAGCTGTTTTTT.